Presented here are 11 T cell receptor beta chains from one specimen sequenced in a study of chemoradiotherapy in HPV16-positive cancers. Sequencing was performed with immunoSEQ multiplex PCR; in TCRdb, only in-frame clones are kept and a portion is missing. Here the sample spans around 68,000 clones, about 88% being singletons. Here the sequenced sample was blood, taken from a patient who underwent chemoradiotherapy. The receptors here all came from a human donor with HPV-associated anogenital cancer.

The chain has TRBV6-5 and TRBJ2-1; D gene unclear. Looked up from germline, CDR1 is MNHEY and CDR2 is SVGAGI. V lost 3 bases to trimming and J lost 9 bases, with 9 bases between them. This CDR3 contains 12 residues. The CDR3 sequence is CASSYTGGEQFF. The DNA for the CDR3 is TGTGCCAGCAGTTATACGGGTGGTGAGCAGTTCTTC.

The chain employs TRBV5-1 and TRBJ2-3; the D gene is possibly TRBD2 (6 bases). In germline, CDR1 is SGHRS, CDR2 YFSETQ. V was shortened by 1 base and J by 1 base, with 13 bases between the two germline ends. The CDR3 has 16 amino acids. The DNA for the CDR3 is TGCGCCAGCAGCTTGTGGAGGGGTGGAGGCACAGATACGCAGTATTTT. It is translated as CASSLWRGGGTDTQYF.

The chain has TRBV5-1 and TRBJ2-7, with 10 bases lining up with TRBD2. The germline gives CDR1 SGHRS, CDR2 YFSETQ. This CDR3 has 18 amino acids. J was trimmed by 0 bases and V by 2 bases; bases with no gene match: 11. The CDR3 DNA follows: TGCGCCAGCAGCTTAGGAGGTCTAGCGGGGGTCAGCTCCTACGAGCAGTACTTC. Protein sequence: CASSLGGLAGVSSYEQYF.

The chain carries TRBV11-3 and TRBJ2-1, with TRBD2 identical over 8 bases. Germline CDR1 reads SGHNT; CDR2 reads YENEEA. The CDR3 totals 13 residues. V shed 4 bases, J shed 8 bases, and the junction held 4 bases outside the gene matches. The CDR3 loop reads CASSSSGSYEQFF. The CDR3 DNA reads TGTGCCAGCAGCTCCAGCGGGAGCTATGAGCAGTTCTTC.

The V and J genes are TRBV28 and TRBJ1-1; tentative D call: TRBD1 (6 bases). V gave up 4 bases and J gave up 3 bases, with 9 bases separating them. Germline V gives CDR1 MDHEN, CDR2 SYDVKM. CDR3 length equals 13 residues. CDR3 nucleotides: TGTGCCAGCAGTTGGCCAGGGGACACTGAAGCTTTCTTT. It is translated as CASSWPGDTEAFF.

The chain links TRBV4-1 to TRBJ1-1; D call uncertain. Germline assignment: CDR1 MGHRA and CDR2 YSYEKL. The CDR3 has 15 residues. Deletions cut 4 bases from V and 0 bases from J, with 12 bases between. CDR3 in amino acids: CASSLTTTMNTEAFF. CDR3 DNA sequence: TGCGCCAGCAGCCTAACCACAACTATGAACACTGAAGCTTTCTTT.

This clone appeared a single time. This sequence joins TRBV9 and TRBJ2-3; TRBD2 aligns across 9 bases. Germline CDR1 and CDR2: SGDLS and YYNGEE. J gave up 4 bases and V 2 bases, and 8 bases lay outside the gene matches. The CDR3 runs to 16 residues. The CDR3 protein is CASSVSGGKLSDTQYF. As DNA, the CDR3 is TGTGCCAGCAGCGTCAGCGGGGGGAAACTTTCAGATACGCAGTATTTT.

The chain is built from TRBV11-3 and TRBJ1-5; D is uncertain. The CDR3 contains 12 residues. Germline CDR1 is SGHNT and CDR2 is YENEEA. V was shortened by 6 bases and J by 4 bases, with 7 bases between the two germline ends. CDR3 residues: CASREGNQPQHF. In DNA form, the CDR3 reads TGTGCCAGCAGAGAAGGGAATCAGCCCCAGCATTTT.

The CDR3: CAWRDSSDYGYTF. For the CDR3, the DNA is TGTGCCTGGAGGGACAGCTCTGACTATGGCTACACCTTC. The V and J genes are TRBV30 and TRBJ1-2, with D possibly being TRBD1 (6 bases). The CDR3 runs 13 residues. The germline V and J ends were trimmed by 3 bases and 3 bases, with 11 bases remaining between them. Germline-derived CDR1 and CDR2 are GTSNPN and SVGIG (reference sequence).

In its sample, this clone was seen once. This chain uses TRBV28 with TRBJ1-1, with D maybe TRBD1 (5 bases). Germline loops: CDR1 MDHEN, CDR2 SYDVKM. CDR3 length equals 13 residues. Trimming took off 6 bases at V and 4 bases at J, with 12 bases between the two ends. As DNA, the CDR3 is TGTGCCAGCAGGCGGGACCGTGCCACTGAAGCTTTCTTT. The encoded protein is CASRRDRATEAFF.

This chain connects TRBV27 to TRBJ1-1, with 10 bases aligning to TRBD1. V shed 4 bases and J 1 base; nucleotides not matched to a gene: 6. The V gene's germline CDR1 is MNHEY and CDR2 SMNVEV (reference sequence). This CDR3 region has 16 residues. CDR3 DNA: TGTGCCAGCAGTTACCGGACAGGGGGGGGGAACACTGAAGCTTTCTTT. Translation gives CASSYRTGGGNTEAFF.